This is a list of T cell receptor beta chains from one sample in a study of beta chain features in type 1 diabetes. Repertoires were generated with immunoSEQ multiplex PCR, while TCRdb's copy carries only in-frame clones and drops some. The sample lists fewer than 550,000 clones; around 10% were seen once. Specimen: naive CD4+ T cells from blood. These receptors were obtained from a woman under 30 in good health. CDR3s include the opening cysteine and the closing phenylalanine or tryptophan. D genes are given only for firm matches. Rows may omit the clone size; those that give it use once, few, many or a size class.

v_gene	abundance	j_gene	d_gene	CDR3aa	CDR3nt
TRBV7-2	NA	TRBJ2-5	TRBD2	CASSFDKRGTETQYF	TGTGCCAGCAGCTTCGATAAGCGGGGAACGGAGACCCAGTACTTC
TRBV2	NA	TRBJ2-1	TRBD2	CASSAGLAGGYEQFF	TGTGCCAGCAGTGCCGGACTAGCGGGAGGGTATGAGCAGTTCTTC
TRBV10-3	many	TRBJ2-1	TRBD1	CAIRTGKNEQFF	TGTGCCATTCGGACAGGGAAGAATGAGCAGTTCTTC
TRBV28	few	TRBJ2-1	NA	CASSTTLDGMNEQFF	TGTGCCAGCAGTACAACCCTTGATGGGATGAATGAGCAGTTCTTC
TRBV30	NA	TRBJ1-3	TRBD1	CAWSRGTALQTIYF	TGTGCCTGGAGTCGTGGGACAGCCCTTCAAACCATATATTTT
TRBV18	NA	TRBJ2-3	NA	CASSPISSDTQYF	TGTGCCAGCTCACCAATTTCCTCGGATACGCAGTATTTT
TRBV20-1	few	TRBJ2-1	NA	CSARGGNEQFF	TGCAGTGCTAGAGGTGGCAATGAGCAGTTCTTC
TRBV7-2	many	TRBJ2-7	TRBD1	CASSLVGTGSYEQYF	TGTGCCAGCAGCTTAGTGGGGACAGGGTCCTACGAGCAGTACTTC
TRBV7-9	NA	TRBJ2-4	NA	CASSLAPFAKNIQYF	TGTGCCAGCAGCTTAGCCCCCTTCGCCAAAAACATTCAGTACTTC
TRBV5-1	NA	TRBJ2-5	NA	CASRDQETQYF	TGCGCCAGCAGGGATCAGGAGACCCAGTACTTC
TRBV4-1	NA	TRBJ1-5	NA	CASSPTPGSAYQPQHF	TGCGCCAGCAGCCCGACTCCAGGGAGCGCTTATCAGCCCCAGCATTTT
TRBV4-2	few	TRBJ2-4	TRBD1	CASSRGQGASKNIQYF	TGTGCCAGCAGCCGAGGACAGGGGGCTTCCAAAAACATTCAGTACTTC
TRBV2	few	TRBJ2-1	NA	CASSSRQRNEQFF	TGTGCCAGCAGTAGCAGGCAGAGAAATGAGCAGTTCTTC
TRBV2	NA	TRBJ2-3	TRBD1	CASRSWGQGDTDTQYF	TGTGCCAGCCGGTCGTGGGGGCAGGGGGACACAGATACGCAGTATTTT
TRBV10-3	few	TRBJ2-4	NA	CAISPGAGVDIQYF	TGTGCCATCAGCCCCGGGGCCGGAGTCGACATTCAGTACTTC
TRBV10-3	NA	TRBJ2-7	TRBD1	CAITGTGKIGEQYF	TGTGCCATCACCGGGACAGGGAAAATCGGCGAGCAGTACTTC
TRBV14	NA	TRBJ1-1	NA	CASSRGQTTEAFF	TGTGCCAGCAGCCGGGGGCAGACCACTGAAGCTTTCTTT